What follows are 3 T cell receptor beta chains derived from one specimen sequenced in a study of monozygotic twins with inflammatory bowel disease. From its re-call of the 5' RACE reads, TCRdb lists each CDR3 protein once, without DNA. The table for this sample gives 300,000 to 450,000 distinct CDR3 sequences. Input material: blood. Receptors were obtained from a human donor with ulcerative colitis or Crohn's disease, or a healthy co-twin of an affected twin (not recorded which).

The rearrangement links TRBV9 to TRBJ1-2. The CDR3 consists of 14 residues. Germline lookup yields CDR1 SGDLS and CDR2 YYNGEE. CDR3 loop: CASSPRRAGYGYTF.

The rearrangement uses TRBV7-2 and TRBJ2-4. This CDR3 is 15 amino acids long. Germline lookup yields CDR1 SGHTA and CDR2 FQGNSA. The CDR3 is CASSPALHAKNIQYF.

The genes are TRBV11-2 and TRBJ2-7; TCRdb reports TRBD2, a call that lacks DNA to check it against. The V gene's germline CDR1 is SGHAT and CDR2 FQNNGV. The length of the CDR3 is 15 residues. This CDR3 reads CASSSVPRFTYEQYF.